This is a list of T cell receptor beta chains from one sample in a study of beta chain features in type 1 diabetes. The protocol was immunoSEQ multiplex PCR, while the TCRdb copy is restricted to in-frame clones and leaves out a portion. The sample consists of under 300,000 clones, more than 15% of them appearing once. Sample: naive CD4+ T cells from blood. The receptors were sampled from a man aged 30-40 years with type 1 diabetes. CDR3s include the opening cysteine and the closing phenylalanine or tryptophan. D genes are given only for firm matches. Size tells how often a clone was seen (once, few, many) or the class of an expanded clone, and some rows leave it out.

v_gene	d_gene	abundance	j_gene	CDR3nt	CDR3aa
TRBV7-2	.	.	TRBJ2-5	TGTGCCAGCAGCCGCACTCAAGAGACCCAGTACTTC	CASSRTQETQYF
TRBV2	.	few	TRBJ2-7	TGTGCCAGCAGTGAAGACTGGGGCAGCTCCTACGAGCAGTACTTC	CASSEDWGSSYEQYF
TRBV5-1	.	.	TRBJ2-6	TGCGCCTCTGGGGCCTCTGGGGCCAACGTCCTGACTTTC	CASGASGANVLTF
TRBV7-2	.	.	TRBJ2-2	TGTGCCAGCAGCTCCTGGATTACCGGGGAGCTGTTTTTT	CASSSWITGELFF
TRBV30	TRBD2	.	TRBJ2-1	TGTGCCTGGAGTCTAGCGGGAGTAGGATCCTACAATGAGCAGTTCTTC	CAWSLAGVGSYNEQFF
TRBV4-1	.	.	TRBJ2-3	TGCGCCAGCAGCCAAGATTATTTGGCAGGGCAGGCCAACACAGATACGCAGTATTTT	CASSQDYLAGQANTDTQYF
TRBV7-9	TRBD1	.	TRBJ2-5	TGTGCCAGCAGCCATTACAGGGGGGTACAAGAGACCCAGTACTTC	CASSHYRGVQETQYF
TRBV4-2	.	few	TRBJ2-7	TGTGCCAGCAGCTCCCAGGCCGGAGACACTTCCGAGCAGTACTTC	CASSSQAGDTSEQYF
TRBV11-2	TRBD2	.	TRBJ2-3	TGTGCCAGCAGCGCCAGACTAGCGGCCTTAGGCGATACGCAGTATTTT	CASSARLAALGDTQYF
TRBV4-3	.	few	TRBJ2-5	TGCGCCAGCAGCCAAGATGACGGGGGGACCCAGTACTTC	CASSQDDGGTQYF
TRBV5-1	.	.	TRBJ2-1	TGCGCCAGCAGAAAAACCGGAGGGAATGAGCAGTTCTTC	CASRKTGGNEQFF
TRBV18	.	.	TRBJ2-1	TGTGCCAGCTCACCAAAGCCCCCCCATGAGCAGTTCTTC	CASSPKPPHEQFF
TRBV6-4	.	few	TRBJ2-5	TGTGCCAGCAGTGGAGGAATCGCAGAGACCCAGTACTTC	CASSGGIAETQYF
TRBV14	TRBD2	.	TRBJ2-7	TGTGCCAGCAGCCATCCGCAAGGGACTAGCAACTACGAGCAGTACTTC	CASSHPQGTSNYEQYF
TRBV5-4	TRBD1	few	TRBJ1-2	TGTGCCAGCAGCATGGAGGACAGGGGCTATGGCTACACCTTC	CASSMEDRGYGYTF
TRBV29-1	.	.	TRBJ1-1	TGCAGCTCAAGAGACACCCTAAGGGGAGCTTTCTTT	CSSRDTLRGAFF
TRBV10-3	.	.	TRBJ2-7	TGTGCCATCAGTGTTGGTACAGCCTACGAGCAGTACTTC	CAISVGTAYEQYF
TRBV4-1	.	few	TRBJ2-1	TGCGCCAGCAGCCAAGAGGGGGCCCTGCGCAATGAGCAGTTCTTC	CASSQEGALRNEQFF
TRBV15	.	few	TRBJ2-1	TGTGCCACCAGCAGAGGCCTGGACAATGAGCAGTTCTTC	CATSRGLDNEQFF
TRBV2	.	few	TRBJ1-5	TGTGCCAGCAGTAGGTCAAGCAATCAGCCCCAGCATTTT	CASSRSSNQPQHF
TRBV7-2	TRBD2	few	TRBJ2-2	TGTGCCAGCAGTTTTCTAGCGGGAGCGGGCGGGGAGCTGTTTTTT	CASSFLAGAGGELFF
TRBV7-2	.	.	TRBJ2-1	TGTGCCAGCAGCTCCGGGTTTGCCCAGTTCTTC	CASSSGFAQFF
TRBV27	.	few	TRBJ1-4	TGTGCCAGCAGCACCACGGATGAAAAACTGTTTTTT	CASSTTDEKLFF
TRBV4-1	TRBD1	.	TRBJ2-1	TGCGCCAGCAGCCAAATCGGACAGGCGCAAGGCAATGAGCAGTTCTTC	CASSQIGQAQGNEQFF
TRBV6-5	.	once	TRBJ2-7	TGTGCCAGCAGTTATCAGCCCGGGCCCTACGAGCAGTACTTC	CASSYQPGPYEQYF
TRBV14	TRBD1	.	TRBJ1-2	TGTGCCAGCAGTCCGATACCAGGGGGCGGTTATGGCTACACCTTC	CASSPIPGGGYGYTF
TRBV9	.	.	TRBJ2-7	TGTGCCAGCAGCGTAGATTCGGGCAGGAGCTCCTACGAGCAGTACTTC	CASSVDSGRSSYEQYF
TRBV2	.	.	TRBJ2-5	TGTGCCAGCAGTTCACAGGGTGTGGAGACCCAGTACTTC	CASSSQGVETQYF
TRBV30	.	few	TRBJ2-7	TGTGCCTGGAGTGACGCGCCGAGCTCCTACGAGCAGTACTTC	CAWSDAPSSYEQYF
TRBV30	.	few	TRBJ2-2	TGTGCCTGGAGTGTAGACACCGGGGAGCTGTTTTTT	CAWSVDTGELFF
TRBV18	.	few	TRBJ2-7	TGTGCCAGCTCACCCCCGAACCATAGCGAGCAGTACTTC	CASSPPNHSEQYF
TRBV18	.	few	TRBJ2-7	TGTGCCAGCTCACCCTCGCAGTCCTACGAGCAGTACTTC	CASSPSQSYEQYF
TRBV18	.	.	TRBJ2-7	TGTGCCAGCTCACCAGCCGGGGACGAGCAGTACTTC	CASSPAGDEQYF
TRBV7-6	TRBD1	once	TRBJ2-7	TGTGCCAGCAGCGCTACAGGGGGACACGAGCAGTACTTC	CASSATGGHEQYF
TRBV28	TRBD2	.	TRBJ2-3	TGTGCCAGCAGTTCCCCGGGGAGCGGGAGAGGAGTTCCGCAGTATTTT	CASSSPGSGRGVPQYF
TRBV7-2	.	few	TRBJ1-2	TGTGCCAGCAGCTTTGCGGCCACACAGGAGAACTATGGCTACACCTTC	CASSFAATQENYGYTF
TRBV29-1	.	.	TRBJ2-1	TGCAGCGCCCAACGGGTGGACGGACTGTACAATGAGCAGTTCTTC	CSAQRVDGLYNEQFF
TRBV30	.	few	TRBJ1-5	TGTGCCTGGAGTGTCGCCAGCAATCAGCCCCAGCATTTT	CAWSVASNQPQHF
TRBV25-1	.	.	TRBJ2-1	TGTGCCAGCAGTGAATCTGGCAGCTACAATGAGCAGTTCTTC	CASSESGSYNEQFF
TRBV29-1	.	once	TRBJ1-1	TGCAGCGTTGCGCCAGTACTAAGGGCTAAAGCTTTCTTT	CSVAPVLRAKAFF
TRBV28	.	few	TRBJ2-7	TGTGCCAGCAGTCGGGAGTGGGCCTACGAGCAGTACTTC	CASSREWAYEQYF
TRBV4-1	TRBD2	.	TRBJ2-3	TGCGCCAGCAGCCAAGATCCTAGCGGGGCTAGCACAGATACGCAGTATTTT	CASSQDPSGASTDTQYF
TRBV7-2	TRBD1	few	TRBJ2-5	TGTGCCAGCAGCTTAGTTGGGACAGAAGAGACCCAGTACTTC	CASSLVGTEETQYF
TRBV30	.	few	TRBJ2-5	TGTGCCTGGAGCCCCAGGGAAGAGACCCAGTACTTC	CAWSPREETQYF
TRBV10-3	.	few	TRBJ1-2	TGTGCCATCAGCGCCGGCGTCGGGGACGGAGCGAGCTACACCTTC	CAISAGVGDGASYTF
TRBV15	.	.	TRBJ2-4	TGTGCCACCAGCAGAGTTGTTGACGGATTAGCCAAAAACATTCAGTACTTC	CATSRVVDGLAKNIQYF
TRBV27	TRBD2	.	TRBJ2-7	TGTGCCAGCAGTCCGACTAGCGGGGGATCCTACGAGCAGTACTTC	CASSPTSGGSYEQYF
TRBV28	.	.	TRBJ1-1	TGTGCCAGTTTCGCCTCTGAAGCTTTCTTT	CASFASEAFF
TRBV21-1	.	.	TRBJ2-5	TGTGCCAGCAGCGACCGGGACAGGGGTGGGGAGACCCAGTACTTC	CASSDRDRGGETQYF
TRBV4-1	TRBD1	.	TRBJ2-7	TGCGCCAGCAGCCAGACCTTCCGGGACAGGGACGAGCAGTACTTC	CASSQTFRDRDEQYF
TRBV29-1	.	.	TRBJ2-5	TGCAGCGTTGAACGGGTACAAGAGACCCAGTACTTC	CSVERVQETQYF
TRBV5-1	.	.	TRBJ2-1	TGCGCCAGCAGACCGACTGTCGGCGGGGACAATGAGCAGTTCTTC	CASRPTVGGDNEQFF